Below are 5 T cell receptor beta chains sequenced from a single sample in a study of shared clonotypes between healthy human individuals. Assay used: immunoSEQ multiplex PCR; TCRdb lists only in-frame clones, some missing. Among a few million clones, about 94% were seen once, and the ten largest hold 0.1% to 0.15%. The sequenced sample consisted of naive CD4+ T cells sorted from blood. Noted subset: CD45RA+ positively selected. These receptors all stem from a man in his late teens or twenties in good health.

The chain employs TRBV27 and TRBJ2-5, with D perhaps TRBD2 (5 bases). Germline V CDR1 and CDR2: MNHEY, SMNVEV (reference sequence). The germline V and J ends were trimmed by 6 bases and 3 bases, with 20 bases remaining between them. The CDR3 spans 16 residues. CDR3 sequence: CASRRSSAADKETQYF. The CDR3 DNA follows: TGTGCCAGCAGACGCTCTTCAGCGGCTGATAAAGAGACCCAGTACTTC.

The CDR3 reads CAISDLREQYF. CDR3 coding DNA: TGTGCCATCAGCGACCTACGAGAACAGTACTTC. The gene calls are TRBV10-3 and TRBJ2-7; D gene ambiguous. The CDR3 runs to 11 residues. With 6 bases removed from V and 10 bases from J, the gap between germline ends came to 13 bases. Per germline, CDR1 ENHRY and CDR2 SYGVKD.

The V gene is TRBV7-2, the J gene TRBJ2-3; 10 bases fit TRBD1. With V trimmed by 6 bases and J by 5 bases, 11 bases remained unmatched. Germline V lookup: CDR1 SGHTA, CDR2 FQGNSA. The CDR3 extends over 16 amino acids. CDR3 region: CASSLTRDRGGDTQYF. In DNA form, the CDR3 reads TGTGCCAGCAGTCTGACCCGGGACAGGGGAGGAGATACGCAGTATTTT.

The genes are TRBV2 and TRBJ1-3; possibly TRBD1 for D (6 bases). Per germline, CDR1 SNHLY and CDR2 FYNNEI. The V gene lost 5 bases and the J gene lost 1 base, with 12 bases spanning the gap. The CDR3 loop spans 15 amino acids. The DNA of the CDR3 is TGTGCCAGCAGTCAGATAACAGGGTCTGGAAACACCATATATTTT. Encoded protein: CASSQITGSGNTIYF.

As regards this clone: The same CDR3 arises from other DNA sequences in this sample as well. This chain uses TRBV5-4 with TRBJ2-5, with D unresolved. Germline V gene sequence: CDR1 SGHNT, CDR2 YYREEE (reference sequence). V shed 0 bases and J shed 5 bases, with 5 bases lying between them. The CDR3 loop spans 12 amino acids. The CDR3 region is CASSLELETQYF. The CDR3 DNA follows: TGTGCCAGCAGCTTGGAATTGGAGACCCAGTACTTC. Filled out from reference TRBV5-4 and TRBJ2-5, the complete variable domain reads ETGVTQSPTHLIKTRGQQVTLRCSSQSGHNTVSWYQQALGQGPQFIFQYYREEENGRGNFPPRFSGLQFPNYSSELNVNALELDDSALYLCASSLELETQYFGPGTRLLVL.